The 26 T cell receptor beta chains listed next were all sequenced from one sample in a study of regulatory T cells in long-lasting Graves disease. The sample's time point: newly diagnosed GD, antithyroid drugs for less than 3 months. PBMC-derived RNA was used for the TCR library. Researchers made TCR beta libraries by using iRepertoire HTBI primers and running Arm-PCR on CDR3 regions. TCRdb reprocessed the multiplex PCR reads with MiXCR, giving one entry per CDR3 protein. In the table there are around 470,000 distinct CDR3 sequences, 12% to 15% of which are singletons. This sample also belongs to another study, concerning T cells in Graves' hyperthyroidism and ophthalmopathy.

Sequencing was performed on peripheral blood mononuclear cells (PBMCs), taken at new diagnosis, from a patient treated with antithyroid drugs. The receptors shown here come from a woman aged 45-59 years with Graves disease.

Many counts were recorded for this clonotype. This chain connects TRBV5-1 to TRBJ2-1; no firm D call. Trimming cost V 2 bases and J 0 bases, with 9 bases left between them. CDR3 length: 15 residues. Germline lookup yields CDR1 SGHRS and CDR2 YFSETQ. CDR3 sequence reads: CASSFAAVSYNEQFF. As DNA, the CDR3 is TGCGCCAGCAGCTTCGCGGCTGTCTCCTACAATGAGCAGTTCTTC.

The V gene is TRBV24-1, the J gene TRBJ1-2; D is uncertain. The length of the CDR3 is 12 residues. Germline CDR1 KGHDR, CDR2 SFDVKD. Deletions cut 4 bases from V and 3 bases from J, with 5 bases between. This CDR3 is CATSEADYGYTF. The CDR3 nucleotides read TGTGCCACCAGTGAGGCAGACTATGGCTACACCTTC.

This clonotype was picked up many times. The CDR3, as DNA: TGTGCCAGCAGTACAGGGGGTTTGGACAAAAACATTCAGTACTTC. This sequence encodes CASSTGGLDKNIQYF. The chain carries TRBV27 and TRBJ2-4, with TRBD1 matching over 8 bases. The CDR3 loop spans 15 amino acids. Looked up from germline, CDR1 is MNHEY and CDR2 is SMNVEV (reference sequence). V gave up 5 bases and J gave up 3 bases; unmatched junction bases: 6.

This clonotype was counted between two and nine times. The CDR3 reads CASSFWQSSYNEQFF. The DNA of the CDR3 is TGTGCCAGCAGTTTCTGGCAGAGCTCCTACAATGAGCAGTTCTTC. V usage is TRBV12-3 or TRBV12-4 and J usage is TRBJ2-1, with unresolved D. The length of the CDR3 is 15 residues. Between the trimmed V and J ends, which lost 3 bases and 0 bases, there was a span of 9 bases.

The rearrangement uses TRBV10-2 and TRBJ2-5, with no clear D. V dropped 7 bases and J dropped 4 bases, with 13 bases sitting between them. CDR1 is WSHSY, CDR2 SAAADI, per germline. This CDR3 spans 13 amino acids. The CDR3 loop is CASTWAARETQYF. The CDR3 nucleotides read TGCGCCAGCACGTGGGCCGCGCGAGAGACCCAGTACTTC.

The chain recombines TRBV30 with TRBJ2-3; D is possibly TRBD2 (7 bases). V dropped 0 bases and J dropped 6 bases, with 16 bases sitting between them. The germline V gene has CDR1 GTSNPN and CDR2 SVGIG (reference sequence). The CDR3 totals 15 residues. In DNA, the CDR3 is TGTGCCTGGAGTGTAAGGGGGGGCGCTGGGGATACGCAGTATTTT. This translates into CAWSVRGGAGDTQYF. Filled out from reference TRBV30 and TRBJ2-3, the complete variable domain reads SQTIHQWPATLVQPVGSPLSLECTVEGTSNPNLYWYRQAAGRGLQLLFYSVGIGQISSEVPQNLSASRPQDRQFILSSKKLLLSDSGFYLCAWSVRGGAGDTQYFGPGTRLTVL.

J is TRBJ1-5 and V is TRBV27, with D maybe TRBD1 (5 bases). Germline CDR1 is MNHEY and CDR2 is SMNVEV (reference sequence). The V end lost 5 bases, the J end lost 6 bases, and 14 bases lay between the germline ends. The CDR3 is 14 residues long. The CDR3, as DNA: TGTGCCAGCAGTCCGATTAACGGGGGTCAGCCCCAGCATTTT. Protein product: CASSPINGGQPQHF.

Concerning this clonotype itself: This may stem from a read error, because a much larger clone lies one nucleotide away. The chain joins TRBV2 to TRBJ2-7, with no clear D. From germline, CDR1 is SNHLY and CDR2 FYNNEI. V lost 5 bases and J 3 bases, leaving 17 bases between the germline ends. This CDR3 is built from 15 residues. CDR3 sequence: CASSKRTVNFYEQYF. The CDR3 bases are TGTGCCAGCAGTAAACGAACTGTGAATTTCTACGAGCAGTACTTC.

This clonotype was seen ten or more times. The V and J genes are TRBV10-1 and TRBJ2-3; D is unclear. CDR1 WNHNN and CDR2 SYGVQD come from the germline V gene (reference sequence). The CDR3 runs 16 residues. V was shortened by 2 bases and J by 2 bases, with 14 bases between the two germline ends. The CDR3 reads CASSEASRRPTDTQYF. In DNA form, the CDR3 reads TGCGCCAGCAGTGAGGCCAGTCGTAGGCCCACAGATACGCAGTATTTT.

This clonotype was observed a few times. CDR3 in amino acids: CASSREGMNTEAFF. CDR3 DNA: TGTGCCAGCAGCCGAGAGGGAATGAACACTGAAGCTTTCTTT. The chain recombines TRBV9 with TRBJ1-1; D is uncertain. Trimming stripped 4 bases from V and 0 bases from J, with 10 bases between. This CDR3 is 14 amino acids long. Germline V gives CDR1 SGDLS, CDR2 YYNGEE.

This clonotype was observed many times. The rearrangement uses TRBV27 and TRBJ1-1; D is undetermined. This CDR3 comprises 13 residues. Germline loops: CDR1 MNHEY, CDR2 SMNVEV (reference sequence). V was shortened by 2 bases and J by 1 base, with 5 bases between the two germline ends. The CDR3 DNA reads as TGTGCCAGCAGTTTACGAGCGAACACTGAAGCTTTCTTT. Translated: CASSLRANTEAFF.

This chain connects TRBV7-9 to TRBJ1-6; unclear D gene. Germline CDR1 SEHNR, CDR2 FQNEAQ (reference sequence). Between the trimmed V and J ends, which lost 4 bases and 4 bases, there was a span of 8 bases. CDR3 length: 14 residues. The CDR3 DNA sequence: TGTGCCAGCAGCTCTAGAGAATATAATTCACCCCTCCACTTT. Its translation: CASSSREYNSPLHF.

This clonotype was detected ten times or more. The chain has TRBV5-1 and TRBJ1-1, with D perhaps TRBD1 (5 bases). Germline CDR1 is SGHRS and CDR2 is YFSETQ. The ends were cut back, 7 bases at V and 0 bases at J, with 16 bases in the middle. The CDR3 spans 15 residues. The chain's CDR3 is CASQLVGEMNTEAFF. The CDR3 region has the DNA TGCGCCAGCCAGCTTGTAGGGGAGATGAACACTGAAGCTTTCTTT.

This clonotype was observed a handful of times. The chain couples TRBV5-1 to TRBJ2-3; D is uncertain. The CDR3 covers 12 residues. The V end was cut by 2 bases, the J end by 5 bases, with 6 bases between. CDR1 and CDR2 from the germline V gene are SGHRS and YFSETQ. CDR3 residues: CASSFNQDTQYF. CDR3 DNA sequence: TGCGCCAGCAGCTTTAATCAAGATACGCAGTATTTT.

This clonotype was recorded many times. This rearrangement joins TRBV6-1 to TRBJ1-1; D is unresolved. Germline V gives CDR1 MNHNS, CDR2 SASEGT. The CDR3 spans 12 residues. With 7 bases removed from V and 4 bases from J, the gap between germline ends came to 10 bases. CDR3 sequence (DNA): TGTGCCAGCAAGTGGCAGTCCACTGAAGCTTTCTTT. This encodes CASKWQSTEAFF.

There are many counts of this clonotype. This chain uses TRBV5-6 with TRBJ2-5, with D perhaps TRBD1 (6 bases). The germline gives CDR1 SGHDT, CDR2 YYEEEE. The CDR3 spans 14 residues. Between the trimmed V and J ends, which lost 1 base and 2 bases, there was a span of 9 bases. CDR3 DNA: TGTGCCAGCAGCTTGAGACAGGAACAAGAGACCCAGTACTTC. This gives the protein CASSLRQEQETQYF.

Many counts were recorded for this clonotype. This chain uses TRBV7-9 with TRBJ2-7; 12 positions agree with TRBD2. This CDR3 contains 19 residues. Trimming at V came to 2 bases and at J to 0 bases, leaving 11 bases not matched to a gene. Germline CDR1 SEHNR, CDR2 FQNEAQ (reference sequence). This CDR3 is CASSLKPTWTSGDSYEQYF. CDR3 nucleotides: TGTGCCAGCAGCTTAAAGCCCACCTGGACTAGCGGGGACTCCTACGAGCAGTACTTC.

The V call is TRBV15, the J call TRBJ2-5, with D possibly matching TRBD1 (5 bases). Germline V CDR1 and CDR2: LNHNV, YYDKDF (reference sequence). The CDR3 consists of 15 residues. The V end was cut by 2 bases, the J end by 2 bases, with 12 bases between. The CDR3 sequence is CATSRNPDSQETQYF. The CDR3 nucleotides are TGTGCCACCAGCAGAAATCCCGACAGTCAAGAGACCCAGTACTTC.

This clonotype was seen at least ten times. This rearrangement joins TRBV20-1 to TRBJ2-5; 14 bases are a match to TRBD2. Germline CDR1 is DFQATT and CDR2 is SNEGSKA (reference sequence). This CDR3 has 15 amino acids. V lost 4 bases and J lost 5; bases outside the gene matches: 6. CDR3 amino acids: CSATQRLAGGETQYF. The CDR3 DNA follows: TGCAGTGCTACCCAACGACTAGCGGGAGGGGAGACCCAGTACTTC.

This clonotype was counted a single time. For the CDR3, the DNA is TGTGCCAGCAGTTCTACAGGGGGAAGCTCCTATAATTCACCCCTCCACTTT. Protein: CASSSTGGSSYNSPLHF. The chain carries TRBV6-9 and TRBJ1-6, with TRBD1 identical over 8 bases. Germline trimming cut 4 bases from V and 0 bases from J; bases unmatched to any gene: 5. This CDR3 has 17 amino acids. Germline V gene sequence: CDR1 MNHGY, CDR2 SVAAGI.

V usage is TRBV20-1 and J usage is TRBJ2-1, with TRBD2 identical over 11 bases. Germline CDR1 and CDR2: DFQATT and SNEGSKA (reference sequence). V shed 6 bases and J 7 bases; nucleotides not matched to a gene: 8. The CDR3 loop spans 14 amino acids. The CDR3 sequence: CSAGTSGPGNEQFF. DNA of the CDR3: TGCAGTGCCGGGACTAGCGGCCCGGGGAATGAGCAGTTCTTC.

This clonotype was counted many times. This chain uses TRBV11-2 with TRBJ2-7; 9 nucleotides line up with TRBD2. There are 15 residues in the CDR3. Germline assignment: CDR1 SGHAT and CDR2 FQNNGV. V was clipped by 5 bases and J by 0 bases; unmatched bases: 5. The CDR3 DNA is TGTGCCAGCAGCAAACTAGCGGGTGGCTCCTACGAGCAGTACTTC. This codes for CASSKLAGGSYEQYF.

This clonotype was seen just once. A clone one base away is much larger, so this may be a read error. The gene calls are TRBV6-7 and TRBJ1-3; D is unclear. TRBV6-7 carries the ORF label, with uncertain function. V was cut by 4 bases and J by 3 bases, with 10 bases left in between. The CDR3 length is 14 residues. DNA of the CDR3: TGTGCCAGCAGTTTGGGCCAGGATGGAAACACCATATATTTT. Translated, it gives CASSLGQDGNTIYF.

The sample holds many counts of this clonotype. This chain's CDR3 is CASSLTPGNPSAQFF. CDR3 nucleotides: TGTGCCAGCAGCCTTACACCCGGGAACCCGTCCGCGCAGTTCTTC. The chain combines TRBV28 with TRBJ2-1, with D possibly being TRBD2 (5 bases). This CDR3 contains 15 residues. Germline CDR1 is MDHEN and CDR2 is SYDVKM. Between the trimmed V and J ends, which lost 6 bases and 12 bases, there was a span of 24 bases.

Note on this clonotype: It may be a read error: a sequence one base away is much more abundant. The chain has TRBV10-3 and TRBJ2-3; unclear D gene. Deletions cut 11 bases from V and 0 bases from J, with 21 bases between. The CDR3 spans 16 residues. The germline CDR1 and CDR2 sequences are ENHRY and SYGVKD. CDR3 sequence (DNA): TGTGCCGTCACTAAAGACTCACCCGGGAGCACAGATACGCAGTATTTT. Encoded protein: CAVTKDSPGSTDTQYF.

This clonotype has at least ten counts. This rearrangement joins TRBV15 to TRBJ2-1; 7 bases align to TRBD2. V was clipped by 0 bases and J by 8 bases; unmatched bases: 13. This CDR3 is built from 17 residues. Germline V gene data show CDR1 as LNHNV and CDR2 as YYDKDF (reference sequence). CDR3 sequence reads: CATSRDRGVGRSYEQFF. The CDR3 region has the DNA TGTGCCACCAGCAGAGATCGGGGGGTCGGGAGGTCCTATGAGCAGTTCTTC.